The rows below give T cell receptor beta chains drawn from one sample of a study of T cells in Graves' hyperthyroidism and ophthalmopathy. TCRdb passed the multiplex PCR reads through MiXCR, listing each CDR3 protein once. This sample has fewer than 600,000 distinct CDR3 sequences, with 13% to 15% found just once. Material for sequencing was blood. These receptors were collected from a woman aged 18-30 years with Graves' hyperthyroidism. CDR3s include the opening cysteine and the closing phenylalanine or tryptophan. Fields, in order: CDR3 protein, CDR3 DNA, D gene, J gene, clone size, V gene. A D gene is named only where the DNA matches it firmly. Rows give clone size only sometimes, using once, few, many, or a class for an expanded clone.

CATSDPFGQGVTGELFF,TGTGCCACCAGTGATCCGTTCGGACAGGGAGTCACCGGGGAGCTGTTTTTT,TRBD1,TRBJ2-2,many,TRBV24-1
CASSLARPDPQYF,TGTGCCAGCAGCTTAGCCCGTCCGGATCCACAGTACTTC,-,TRBJ2-5,many,TRBV7-2
CASSYRYLDSLNTEAFF,TGTGCCAGCAGCTACAGATACCTGGACAGCTTGAACACTGAAGCTTTCTTT,-,TRBJ1-1,-,TRBV11-2
CASSSRQGAGGELFF,TGTGCCAGCAGCTCACGACAGGGGGCGGGCGGGGAGCTGTTTTTT,TRBD1,TRBJ2-2,-,TRBV3-1
CSAPDSGNEKLFF,TGCAGTGCTCCGGACAGTGGTAATGAAAAACTGTTTTTT,-,TRBJ1-4,-,TRBV20-1
CSVLAGGPYNEQFF,TGCAGCGTTCTAGCGGGAGGCCCCTACAATGAGCAGTTCTTC,TRBD2,TRBJ2-1,-,TRBV29-1
CAISESYGPEGKLFF,TGTGCCATCAGTGAGTCGTATGGGCCCGAGGGAAAACTGTTTTTT,-,TRBJ1-4,many,TRBV10-3
CASSIGPRQFTDTQYF,TGTGCCAGTAGTATTGGGCCGAGGCAGTTCACAGATACGCAGTATTTT,-,TRBJ2-3,-,TRBV19
CSVLRAGGISGANVLTF,TGCAGCGTCCTGAGGGCAGGGGGTATTTCTGGGGCCAACGTCCTGACTTTC,TRBD1,TRBJ2-6,many,TRBV29-1
CASSQEALAGSYNEQFF,TGTGCCAGCAGCCAAGAAGCTCTAGCTGGCTCCTACAATGAGCAGTTCTTC,-,TRBJ2-1,few,TRBV3-1
CASSSPWTGGEQFF,TGTGCCAGCAGCTCCCCCTGGACAGGGGGTGAGCAGTTCTTC,TRBD1,TRBJ2-1,many,TRBV7-3
CAWSDDEGEGQPQHF,TGTGCCTGGAGTGACGACGAGGGGGAGGGTCAGCCCCAGCATTTT,-,TRBJ1-5,many,TRBV30
CASTPRRLNTEAFF,TGTGCCAGTACCCCAAGACGGCTGAACACTGAAGCTTTCTTT,-,TRBJ1-1,few,TRBV19
CSARDLVVGSYEQYF,TGCAGTGCTAGAGACCTAGTGGTTGGATCCTACGAGCAGTACTTC,-,TRBJ2-7,many,TRBV20-1
CASRGEGNQPQHF,TGTGCCAGCAGGGGGGAAGGCAATCAGCCCCAGCATTTT,-,TRBJ1-5,-,TRBV28
CASSEGSSTQETQYF,TGTGCCAGCAGTGAGGGGTCCTCCACCCAAGAGACCCAGTACTTC,-,TRBJ2-5,-,TRBV25-1
CASSSRRTAQETQYF,TGTGCCAGCAGTTCCCGCCGGACAGCCCAAGAGACCCAGTACTTC,-,TRBJ2-5,-,TRBV7-9
CASTATDSGANVLTF,TGTGCCAGCACCGCAACAGACTCTGGGGCCAACGTCCTGACTTTC,-,TRBJ2-6,many,TRBV28
CASSSREGEQYF,TGTGCCAGCAGTTCCCGAGAGGGCGAGCAGTACTTC,-,TRBJ2-7,many,TRBV12-3/TRBV12-4
CASSPFDSNNEQFF,TGTGCCAGCAGTCCTTTCGACAGCAACAATGAGCAGTTCTTC,-,TRBJ2-1,-,TRBV27
CASRATGLGETQYF,TGTGCCAGCAGGGCGACAGGGCTGGGAGAGACCCAGTACTTC,TRBD1,TRBJ2-5,many,TRBV28
CAGVWGEQYF,TGTGCCGGAGTCTGGGGGGAGCAGTACTTC,-,TRBJ2-7,few,TRBV5-8
CAWRIRQGAYSPLHF,TGTGCCTGGAGGATCCGACAGGGGGCTTATTCACCCCTCCACTTT,TRBD1,TRBJ1-6,few,TRBV30
CASSIELAGGEQFF,TGTGCCAGCAGCATCGAGCTAGCGGGGGGTGAGCAGTTCTTC,TRBD2,TRBJ2-1,many,TRBV12-3/TRBV12-4
CASSTTVSRSYNEQFF,TGTGCCAGCAGCACCACGGTAAGCCGAAGCTACAATGAGCAGTTCTTC,-,TRBJ2-1,-,TRBV27
CSAGTNGGEQFF,TGCAGCGCCGGGACTAACGGCGGTGAGCAGTTCTTC,TRBD2,TRBJ2-1,many,TRBV29-1
CASTSTISGSPTDTQYF,TGTGCCAGTACTTCTACTATCAGCGGGAGCCCCACAGATACGCAGTATTTT,TRBD2,TRBJ2-3,-,TRBV19
CASSAGGTYTDTQYF,TGTGCCAGTAGTGCCGGGGGCACCTACACAGATACGCAGTATTTT,-,TRBJ2-3,few,TRBV19